A single sample is the source of the 5 T cell receptor beta chains below, sequenced in a study of tissue T cells after allogeneic stem cell transplantation. Only in-frame clones appear in the TCRdb table, and some are missing; sequencing was by immunoSEQ multiplex PCR. The table lists thousands of clones, 40% to 55% of them singletons, with 16% in the top ten. Time point defined: mouse harvest day 14 after allogeneic transplant. Tail vein injection delivered 10^7 T-cell-depleted bone marrow cells and 10^6 splenic CD5+ T cells. Sequencing input: gut tissue. The receptors were gathered from a female BALB/c mouse given C57BL/6 T cells with graft-versus-host disease after an allogeneic hematopoietic cell transplant.

Note on this clone: The genes and germline here are from mouse. The read terminates 1 residue before the CDR3 end, so the remaining end is supplied by the germline J gene. V gene TRBV3 combines with J gene TRBJ1-2, with D possibly matching TRBD1 (6 bases). Germline CDR1 SNHLY, CDR2 FYNGKV (reference sequence). V dropped 2 bases and J dropped 0 bases, with 7 bases sitting between them. This CDR3 has 14 amino acids. The sequenced CDR3 bases are TGTGCCAGCAGCTTAAGGGGGGCAAACTCCGACTACACC. Amino acid sequence: CASSLRGANSDYT. The CDR3 in its entirety is CASSLRGANSDYTF.

This clone was detected only a few times. Gene names and germline refer to mouse. Read sequence stops 1 residue before the CDR3 end, and the germline J gene provides the missing end. V is TRBV19 and J is TRBJ2-1; 7 bases agree with TRBD2. Trimming removed 2 bases from V and 3 bases from J; junction bases left unmatched: 2. The CDR3 length is 14 residues. Germline assignment: CDR1 FNHDT and CDR2 SITEND (reference sequence). The sequenced CDR3 bases are TGTGCCAGCAGTATGGGGGGGAGCTATGCTGAGCAGTTC. It encodes CASSMGGSYAEQF. Given in full, the CDR3 is CASSMGGSYAEQFF.

On this clone: Here the gene names and germline are mouse. The read comes to an end 1 residue before the CDR3 does, leaving the germline J gene to fill in the end. This sequence joins TRBV26 and TRBJ2-5; possibly TRBD1 for D (5 bases). CDR3 length equals 14 residues. Germline-derived CDR1 and CDR2 are KGHPV and FQNQEV (reference sequence). Trimming took 4 bases from V and 0 from J, leaving 8 bases between them. Incomplete CDR3 DNA: TGTGCCAGCAGTCCACAGGTTAACCAAGACACCCAGTAC. This gives the protein CASSPQVNQDTQY. The complete CDR3 protein is CASSPQVNQDTQYF.

This clone was found a few times. Gene names are mouse gene names. Read sequence stops 1 residue before the CDR3 end, and the germline J gene provides the missing end. The V and J genes are TRBV3 and TRBJ1-3; perhaps TRBD1 as D (5 bases). This CDR3 contains 14 residues. The germline V and J ends were trimmed by 3 bases and 3 bases, with 9 bases remaining between them. Germline V gene sequence: CDR1 SNHLY, CDR2 FYNGKV (reference sequence). This chain's CDR3 is CASSFHGGGNTLYF. The CDR3 bases that were read are TGTGCCAGCAGCTTCCACGGGGGTGGAAATACGCTCTAT.

With regard to this clone: Gene names and germline refer to mouse. Read data end 1 residue before the CDR3 end; the end is taken from the germline J gene. The chain is built from TRBV26 and TRBJ2-4; 8 positions match TRBD1. This CDR3 has 16 residues. Germline V gene sequence: CDR1 KGHPV, CDR2 FQNQEV (reference sequence). V lost 2 bases and J lost 1; bases outside the gene matches: 5. The CDR3 bases that were read are TGTGCCAGCAGTCTGGGACAGGGATGGGGTCAAAACACCTTGTAC. Amino acid sequence: CASSLGQGWGQNTLY. The whole CDR3 protein is CASSLGQGWGQNTLYF. The full variable domain, completed using reference TRBV26 and TRBJ2-4, is NSKVIQTPRYLVKGQGQKAKMRCIPEKGHPVVFWYQQNKNNEFKFLINFQNQEVLQQIDMTEKRFSAECPSNSPCSLEIQSSEAGDSALYLCASSLGQGWGQNTLYFGAGTRLSVL.